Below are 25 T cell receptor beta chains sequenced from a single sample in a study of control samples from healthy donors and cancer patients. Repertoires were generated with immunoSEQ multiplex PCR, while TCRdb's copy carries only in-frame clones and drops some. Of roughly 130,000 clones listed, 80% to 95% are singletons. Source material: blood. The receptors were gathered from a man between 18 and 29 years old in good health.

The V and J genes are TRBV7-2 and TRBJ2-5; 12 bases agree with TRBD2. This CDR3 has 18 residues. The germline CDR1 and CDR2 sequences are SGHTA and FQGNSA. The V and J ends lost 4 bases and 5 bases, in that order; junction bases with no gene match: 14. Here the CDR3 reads CASSSFFPRLAGEETQYF. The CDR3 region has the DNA TGTGCCAGCAGCTCGTTTTTTCCCCGACTAGCGGGAGAGGAGACCCAGTACTTC.

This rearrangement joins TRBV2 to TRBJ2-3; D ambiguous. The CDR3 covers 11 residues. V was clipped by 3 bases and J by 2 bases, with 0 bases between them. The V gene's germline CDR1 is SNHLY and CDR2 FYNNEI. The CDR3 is CASSDTDTQYF. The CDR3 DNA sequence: TGTGCCAGCAGTGACACAGATACGCAGTATTTT.

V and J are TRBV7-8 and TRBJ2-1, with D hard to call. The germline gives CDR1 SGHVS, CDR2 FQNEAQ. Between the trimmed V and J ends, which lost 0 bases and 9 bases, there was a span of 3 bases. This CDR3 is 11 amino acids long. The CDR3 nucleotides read TGTGCCAGCAGCTTAGCTGGTGAGCAGTTCTTC. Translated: CASSLAGEQFF.

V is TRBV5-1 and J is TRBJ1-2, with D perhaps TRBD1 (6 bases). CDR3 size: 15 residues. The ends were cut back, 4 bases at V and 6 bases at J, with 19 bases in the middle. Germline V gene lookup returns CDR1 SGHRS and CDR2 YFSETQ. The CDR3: CASSGSGQLGDGYTF. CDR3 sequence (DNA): TGCGCCAGCAGCGGATCGGGACAACTAGGGGATGGCTACACCTTC.

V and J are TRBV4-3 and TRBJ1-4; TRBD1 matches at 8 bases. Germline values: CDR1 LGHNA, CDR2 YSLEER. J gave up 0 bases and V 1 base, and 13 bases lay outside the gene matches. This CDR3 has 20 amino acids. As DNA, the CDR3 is TGCGCCAGCAGCCAAGGATGGCGGGACAGGACTTTTGCAACTAATGAAAAACTGTTTTTT. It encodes CASSQGWRDRTFATNEKLFF.

The CDR3 sequence is CASSLVGPGIEETQYF. The CDR3 nucleotides read TGTGCCAGCAGCTTAGTGGGCCCCGGGATAGAAGAGACCCAGTACTTC. The chain combines TRBV11-3 with TRBJ2-5; tentatively, D is TRBD2 (5 bases). CDR3 length: 16 residues. CDR1 and CDR2 (germline): SGHNT, YENEEA. V shed 1 base and J shed 3 bases, with 15 bases lying between them. The full variable domain, in which reference TRBV11-3 and TRBJ2-5 provide the parts outside the CDR3, is EAGVVQSPRYKIIEKKQPVAFWCNPISGHNTLYWYLQNLGQGPELLIRYENEEAVDDSQLPKDRFSAERLKGVDSTLKIQPAELGDSAVYLCASSLVGPGIEETQYFGPGTRLLVL.

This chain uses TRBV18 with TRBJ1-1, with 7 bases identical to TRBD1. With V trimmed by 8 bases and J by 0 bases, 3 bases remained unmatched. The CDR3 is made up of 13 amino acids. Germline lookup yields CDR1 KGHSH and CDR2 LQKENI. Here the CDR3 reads CASQTGLNTEAFF. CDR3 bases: TGTGCCAGCCAGACAGGGTTGAACACTGAAGCTTTCTTT.

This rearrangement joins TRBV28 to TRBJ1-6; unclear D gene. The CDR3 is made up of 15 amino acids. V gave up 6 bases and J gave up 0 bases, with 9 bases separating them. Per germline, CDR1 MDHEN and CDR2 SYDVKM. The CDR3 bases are TGTGCCAGCAGGACCTCTAACTCCTATAATTCACCCCTCCACTTT. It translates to CASRTSNSYNSPLHF.

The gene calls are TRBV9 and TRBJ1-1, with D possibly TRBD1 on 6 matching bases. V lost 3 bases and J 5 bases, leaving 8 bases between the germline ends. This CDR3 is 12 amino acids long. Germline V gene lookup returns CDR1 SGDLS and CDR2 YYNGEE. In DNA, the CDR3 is TGTGCCAGCAGCGGAGGGACAACTGAAGCTTTCTTT. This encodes CASSGGTTEAFF. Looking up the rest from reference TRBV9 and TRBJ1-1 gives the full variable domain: DSGVTQTPKHLITATGQRVTLRCSPRSGDLSVYWYQQSLDQGLQFLIQYYNGEERAKGNILERFSAQQFPDLHSELNLSSLELGDSALYFCASSGGTTEAFFGQGTRLTVV.

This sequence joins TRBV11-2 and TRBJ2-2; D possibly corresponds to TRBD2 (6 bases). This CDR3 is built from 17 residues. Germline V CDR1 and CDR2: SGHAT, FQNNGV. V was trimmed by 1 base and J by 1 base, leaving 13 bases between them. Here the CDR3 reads CASSLGPGELNTGELFF. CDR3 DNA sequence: TGTGCCAGCAGCTTAGGTCCGGGAGAATTGAACACCGGGGAGCTGTTTTTT.

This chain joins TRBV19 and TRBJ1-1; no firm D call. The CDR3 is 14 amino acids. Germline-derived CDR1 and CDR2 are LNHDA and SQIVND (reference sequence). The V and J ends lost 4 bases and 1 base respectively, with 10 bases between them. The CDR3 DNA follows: TGTGCCAGTAGTAGTTTTCTGGGGAACACTGAAGCTTTCTTT. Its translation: CASSSFLGNTEAFF.

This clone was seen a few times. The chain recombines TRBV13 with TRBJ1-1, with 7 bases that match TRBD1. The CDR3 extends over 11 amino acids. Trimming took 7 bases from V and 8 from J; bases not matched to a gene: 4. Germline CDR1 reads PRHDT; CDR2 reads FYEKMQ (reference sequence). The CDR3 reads CASKGAREAFF. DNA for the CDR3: TGTGCCAGCAAGGGGGCGAGAGAAGCTTTCTTT.

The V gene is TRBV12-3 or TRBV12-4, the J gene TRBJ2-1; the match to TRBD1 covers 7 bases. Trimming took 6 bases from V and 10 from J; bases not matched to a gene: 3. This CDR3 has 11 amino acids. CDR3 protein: CASSRQGEQFF. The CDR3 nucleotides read TGTGCCAGCAGCCGACAGGGAGAGCAGTTCTTC.

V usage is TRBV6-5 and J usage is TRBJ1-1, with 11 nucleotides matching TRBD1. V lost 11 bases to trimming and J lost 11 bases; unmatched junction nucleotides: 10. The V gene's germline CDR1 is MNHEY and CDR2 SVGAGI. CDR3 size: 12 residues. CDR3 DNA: TGTGCCGCCGGACAGGGGGCTGATGGGGCTTTCTTT. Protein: CAAGQGADGAFF.

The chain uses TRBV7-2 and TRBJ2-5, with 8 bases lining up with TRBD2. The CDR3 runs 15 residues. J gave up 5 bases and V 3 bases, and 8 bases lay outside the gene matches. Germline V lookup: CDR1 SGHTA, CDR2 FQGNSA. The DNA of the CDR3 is TGTGCCAGCAGCTTCAACGGGGGGGGGCGCGAGACCCAGTACTTC. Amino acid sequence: CASSFNGGGRETQYF.

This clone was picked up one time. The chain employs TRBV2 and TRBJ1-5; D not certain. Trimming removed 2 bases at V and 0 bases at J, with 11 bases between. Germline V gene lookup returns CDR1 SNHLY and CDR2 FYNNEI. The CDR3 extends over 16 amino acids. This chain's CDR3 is CASSEIRKYSNQPQHF. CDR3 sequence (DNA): TGTGCCAGCAGTGAAATAAGGAAATATAGCAATCAGCCCCAGCATTTT.

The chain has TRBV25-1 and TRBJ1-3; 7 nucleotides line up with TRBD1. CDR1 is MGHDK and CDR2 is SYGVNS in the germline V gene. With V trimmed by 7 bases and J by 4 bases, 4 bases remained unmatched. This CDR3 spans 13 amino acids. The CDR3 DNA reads TGTGCCAGCACCCAGGGGGGCGGAAACACCATATATTTT. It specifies CASTQGGGNTIYF.

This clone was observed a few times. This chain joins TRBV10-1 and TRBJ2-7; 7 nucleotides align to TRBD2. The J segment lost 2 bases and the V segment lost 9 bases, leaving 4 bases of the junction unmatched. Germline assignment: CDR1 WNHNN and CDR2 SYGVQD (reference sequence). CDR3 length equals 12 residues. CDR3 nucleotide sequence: TGCGCCAGTACTAGCGTCCCCTACGAGCAGTACGTC. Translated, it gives CASTSVPYEQYV.

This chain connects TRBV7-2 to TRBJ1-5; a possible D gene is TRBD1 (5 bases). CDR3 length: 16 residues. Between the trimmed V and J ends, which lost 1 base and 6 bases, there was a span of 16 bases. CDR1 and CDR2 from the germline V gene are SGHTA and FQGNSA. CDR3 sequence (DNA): TGTGCCAGCAGCTTAGAGGTTCGGGGGAAGGGTCAGCCCCAGCATTTT. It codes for CASSLEVRGKGQPQHF. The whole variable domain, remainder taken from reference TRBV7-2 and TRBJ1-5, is GAGVSQSPSNKVTEKGKDVELRCDPISGHTALYWYRQSLGQGLEFLIYFQGNSAPDKSGLPSDRFSAERTGGSVSTLTIQRTQQEDSAVYLCASSLEVRGKGQPQHFGDGTRLSIL.

This chain's CDR3 is CASSQEKVGQAMFF. The CDR3 DNA sequence: TGTGCCAGCAGCCAAGAAAAAGTGGGACAGGCTATGTTTTTT. This rearrangement joins TRBV4-2 to TRBJ1-4, with 8 bases identical to TRBD1. CDR1 and CDR2 from the germline V gene are LGHNA and YNFKEQ. This CDR3 contains 14 residues. The junction had 9 bases not matched to a gene; V was cut back by 0 bases and J by 15 bases.

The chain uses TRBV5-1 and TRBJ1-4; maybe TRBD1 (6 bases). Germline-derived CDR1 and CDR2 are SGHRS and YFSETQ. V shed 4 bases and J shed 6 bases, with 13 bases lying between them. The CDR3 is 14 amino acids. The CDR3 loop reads CASSKGQRDEKLFF. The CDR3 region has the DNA TGCGCCAGCAGCAAAGGACAGAGGGATGAAAAACTGTTTTTT.

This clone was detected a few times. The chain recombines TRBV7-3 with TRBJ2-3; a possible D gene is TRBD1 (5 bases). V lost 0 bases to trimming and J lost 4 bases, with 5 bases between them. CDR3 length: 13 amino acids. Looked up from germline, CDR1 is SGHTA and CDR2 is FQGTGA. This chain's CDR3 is CASSLTGADTQYF. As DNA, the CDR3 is TGTGCCAGCAGCTTAACAGGGGCAGATACGCAGTATTTT.

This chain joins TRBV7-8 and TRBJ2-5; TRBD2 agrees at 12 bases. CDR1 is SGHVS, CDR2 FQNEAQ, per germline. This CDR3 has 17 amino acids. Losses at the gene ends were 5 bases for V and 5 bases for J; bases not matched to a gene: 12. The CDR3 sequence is CASSPGLAGPRGETQYF. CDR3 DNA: TGTGCCAGCAGCCCGGGACTAGCGGGCCCACGGGGGGAGACCCAGTACTTC.

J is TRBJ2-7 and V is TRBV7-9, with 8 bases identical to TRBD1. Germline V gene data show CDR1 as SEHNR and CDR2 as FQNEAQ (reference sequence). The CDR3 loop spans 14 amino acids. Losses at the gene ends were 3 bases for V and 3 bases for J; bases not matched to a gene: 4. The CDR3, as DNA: TGTGCCAGCAGCTTGGGACAGGAACTCTACGAGCAGTACTTC. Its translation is CASSLGQELYEQYF.

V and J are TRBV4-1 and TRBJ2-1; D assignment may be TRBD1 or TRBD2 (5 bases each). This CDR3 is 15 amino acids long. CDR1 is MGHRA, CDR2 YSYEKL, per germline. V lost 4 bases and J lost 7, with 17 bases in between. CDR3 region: CASSPLGTLWNEQFF. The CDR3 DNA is TGCGCCAGCAGCCCTCTGGGGACCCTATGGAATGAGCAGTTCTTC.